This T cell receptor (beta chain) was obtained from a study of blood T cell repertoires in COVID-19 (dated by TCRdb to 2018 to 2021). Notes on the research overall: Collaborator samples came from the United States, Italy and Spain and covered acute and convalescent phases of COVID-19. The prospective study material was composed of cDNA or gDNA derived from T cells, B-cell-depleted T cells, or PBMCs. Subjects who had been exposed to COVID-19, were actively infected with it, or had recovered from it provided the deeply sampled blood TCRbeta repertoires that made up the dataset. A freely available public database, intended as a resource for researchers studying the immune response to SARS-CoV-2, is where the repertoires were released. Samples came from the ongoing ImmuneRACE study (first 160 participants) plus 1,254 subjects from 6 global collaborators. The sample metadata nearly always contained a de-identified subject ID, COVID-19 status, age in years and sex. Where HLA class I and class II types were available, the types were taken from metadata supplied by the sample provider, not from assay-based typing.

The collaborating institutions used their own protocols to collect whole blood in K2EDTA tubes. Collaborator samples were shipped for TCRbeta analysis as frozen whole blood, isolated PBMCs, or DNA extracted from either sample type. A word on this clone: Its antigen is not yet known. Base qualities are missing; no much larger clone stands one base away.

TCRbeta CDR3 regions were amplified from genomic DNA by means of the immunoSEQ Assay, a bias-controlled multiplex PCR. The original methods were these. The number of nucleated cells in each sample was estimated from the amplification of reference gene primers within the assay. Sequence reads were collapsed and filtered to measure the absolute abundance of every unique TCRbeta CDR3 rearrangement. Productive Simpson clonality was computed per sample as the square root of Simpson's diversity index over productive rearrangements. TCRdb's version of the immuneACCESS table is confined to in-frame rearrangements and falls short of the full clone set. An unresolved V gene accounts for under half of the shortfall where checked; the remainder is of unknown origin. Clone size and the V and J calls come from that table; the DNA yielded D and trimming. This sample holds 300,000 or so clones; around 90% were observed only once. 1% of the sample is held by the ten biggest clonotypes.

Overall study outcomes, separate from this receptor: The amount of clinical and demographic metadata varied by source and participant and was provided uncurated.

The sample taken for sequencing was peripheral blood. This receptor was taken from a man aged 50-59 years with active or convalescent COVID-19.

The DNA sequence is TGTGCCAGCAGCGGAGCGGGACTAGCGAGCAATGAGCAGTTCTTC. Translated, it gives CASSGAGLASNEQFF. The V gene is TRBV7-9 and the J gene is TRBJ2-1; TRBD2 matches 10 bases in the middle. CDR1 and CDR2 (SEHNR, FQNEAQ) derive from the germline V gene (reference sequence). There are 15 amino acids in the CDR3, from cysteine to phenylalanine inclusive. The sequence is cut down to CDR3 DNA, 45 bases in frame from base 1. V ends up 5 bases short and J 6 bases short, with an unmatched junction base count of 7.